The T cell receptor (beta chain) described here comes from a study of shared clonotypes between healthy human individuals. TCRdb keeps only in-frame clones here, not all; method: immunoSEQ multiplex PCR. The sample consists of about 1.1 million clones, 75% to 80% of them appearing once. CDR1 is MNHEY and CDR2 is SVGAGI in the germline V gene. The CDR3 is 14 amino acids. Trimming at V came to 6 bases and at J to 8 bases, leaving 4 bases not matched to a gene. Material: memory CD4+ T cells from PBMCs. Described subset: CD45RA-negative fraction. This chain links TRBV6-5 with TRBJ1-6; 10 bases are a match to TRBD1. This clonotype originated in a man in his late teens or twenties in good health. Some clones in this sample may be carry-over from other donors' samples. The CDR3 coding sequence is TGTGCCAGCAGCGCCGGGACAGGGGATTCACCCCTCCACTTT. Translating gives CASSAGTGDSPLHF.